This note documents a single T cell receptor (beta chain) sequence. Its antigen is not identified. The data derive from a study of blood T cells in healthy people across ages. In the study overall: Capture by template switching was about one barcoded beta molecule per two T cells.

Study-level points and caveats: TCR beta diversity, measured per million T cells, fell in a roughly linear way with age.

Germline V gene sequence: CDR1 SQVTM, CDR2 ANQGSEA. This CDR3 has 14 amino acids. The V gene end was trimmed by 4 bases and the J gene end by 8 bases; junction bases not matched to a gene: 10. Primers used in a second PCR of roughly 6 to 11 cycles were a sample-barcoded 5' primer and a J-beta primer mix. One entry per CDR3 protein, called by TCRdb with MiXCR from the 5' RACE reads. Here the sample spans around 2 million distinct CDR3 sequences, around 42% being singletons. Sequenced sample: blood. This receptor was taken from a human donor in good health. The genes are TRBV29-1 and TRBJ2-1, with TRBD1 matching over 8 bases. For the CDR3, the DNA is TGCAGCGTTGCGATCAGGACAGGGAGGTATGAGCAGTTCTTC. It codes for CSVAIRTGRYEQFF.